The subject of this entry is one TCR beta chain. Antigen: not known. The sample originates from a study of cytomegalovirus exposure and HLA in healthy donors. Study-wide results and caveats: Later findings reportedly placed an Asian-associated ancestry cluster below the approximately 700-donor mean for N-insertions.

Primers included in the PCR were 60 Vbeta and 13 Jbeta primers. Measured with immunoSEQ multiplex PCR; TCRdb has only the in-frame clones, and not every one. The sample has some 110,000 clones; 65% to 90% are singletons. Sample: PBMCs. The TCR sequence derives from a woman aged 30 to 39 in good health and CMV-seronegative.

Here the CDR3 reads CASSLAGSNEKLFF. CDR3 nucleotides: TGTGCCAGCAGCTTGGCCGGGTCTAATGAAAAACTGTTTTTT. This chain connects TRBV5-4 to TRBJ1-4, with D unclear. CDR3 size: 14 residues. V was trimmed by 0 bases and J by 3 bases, leaving 6 bases between them. The germline V gene encodes CDR1 SGHNT and CDR2 YYREEE (reference sequence).